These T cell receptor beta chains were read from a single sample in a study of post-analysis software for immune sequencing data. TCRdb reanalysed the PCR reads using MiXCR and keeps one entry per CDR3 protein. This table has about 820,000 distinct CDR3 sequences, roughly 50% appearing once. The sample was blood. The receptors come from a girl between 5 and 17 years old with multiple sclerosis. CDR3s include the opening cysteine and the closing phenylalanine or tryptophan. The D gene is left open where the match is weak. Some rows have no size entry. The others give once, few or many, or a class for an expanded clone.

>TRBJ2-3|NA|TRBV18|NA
CASSTVPGSTDTQYF
TGTGCCAGCTCAACGGTCCCGGGTAGCACAGATACGCAGTATTTT
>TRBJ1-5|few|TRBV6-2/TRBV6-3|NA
CASSYLGGHNQPQHF
TGTGCCAGCAGTTACCTAGGAGGTCACAATCAGCCCCAGCATTTT
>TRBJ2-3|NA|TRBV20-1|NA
CSARTAHASTDTQYF
TGCAGTGCTAGAACGGCTCATGCTAGCACAGATACGCAGTATTTT
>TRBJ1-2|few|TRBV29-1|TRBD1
CSVLRDRPNYGYTF
TGCAGCGTTCTTCGGGACAGACCAAACTATGGCTACACCTTC
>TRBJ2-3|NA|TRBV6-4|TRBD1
CASSGQGSTDTQYF
TGTGCCAGCAGCGGACAGGGTAGCACAGATACGCAGTATTTT
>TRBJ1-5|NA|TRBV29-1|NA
CSVVNQGQPPHF
TGCAGCGTTGTTAACCAGGGTCAGCCCCCGCATTTT
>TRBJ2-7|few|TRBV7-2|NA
CASTPGGPPYEQYF
TGTGCCAGCACCCCCGGGGGACCCCCCTACGAGCAGTACTTC
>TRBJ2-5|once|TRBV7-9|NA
CASSKGQKAQETQYF
TGTGCCAGCAGCAAAGGACAGAAGGCCCAAGAGACCCAGTACTTC
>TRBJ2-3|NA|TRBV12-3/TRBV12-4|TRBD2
CASSWGLAGGGPDTQYF
TGTGCCAGCAGTTGGGGACTAGCGGGAGGTGGCCCAGATACGCAGTATTTT
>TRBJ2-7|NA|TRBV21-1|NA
CASTRPQLPLAYEQYF
TGTGCCAGCACAAGACCCCAGCTACCCCTAGCCTACGAGCAGTACTTC
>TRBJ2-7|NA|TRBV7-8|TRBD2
CASSPLGLAGGYEQYF
TGTGCCAGCAGTCCTCTGGGACTAGCGGGAGGTTACGAGCAGTACTTC
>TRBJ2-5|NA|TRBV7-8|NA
CASSLVGGVETQYF
TGTGCCAGCAGCTTAGTCGGAGGGGTAGAGACCCAGTACTTC
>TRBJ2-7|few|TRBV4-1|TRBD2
CASSQPSGLAGNYEQYF
TGCGCCAGCAGCCAGCCATCAGGACTAGCGGGAAACTACGAGCAGTACTTC
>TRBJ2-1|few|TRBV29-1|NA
CSVGLASRNEQFF
TGCAGCGTTGGGTTAGCCTCACGCAATGAGCAGTTCTTC
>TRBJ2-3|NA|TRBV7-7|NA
CASSLAGGGVCTDTQYF
TGTGCCAGCAGCTTAGCGGGAGGGGGGGTCTGCACAGATACGCAGTATTTT
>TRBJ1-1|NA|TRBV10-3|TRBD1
CAISESRRQGTNTEAFF
TGTGCCATCAGTGAGTCGCGGAGACAGGGGACAAACACTGAAGCTTTCTTT
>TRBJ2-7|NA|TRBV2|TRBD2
CASSNPPGLAGDRAYEQYF
TGTGCCAGCAGCAACCCTCCGGGACTAGCGGGGGACAGAGCCTACGAGCAGTACTTC
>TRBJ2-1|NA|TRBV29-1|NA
CSANRDEVSNEQFF
TGCAGCGCGAACCGGGACGAAGTTTCCAATGAGCAGTTCTTT
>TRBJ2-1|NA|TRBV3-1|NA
CASSPALLADEQFF
TGTGCCAGCAGCCCCGCCCTACTAGCAGATGAGCAGTTCTTC
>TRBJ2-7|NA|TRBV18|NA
CASSPQWKDNSYEQYF
TGTGCCAGCTCACCCCAATGGAAGGACAACTCCTACGAGCAGTACTTC
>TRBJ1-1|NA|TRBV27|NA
CASSFHKMNTEAFF
TGTGCCAGCAGTTTTCACAAAATGAACACTGAAGCTTTCTTT
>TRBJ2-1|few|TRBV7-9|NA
CASSSTGNNEQFF
TGTGCCAGCAGCTCGACAGGTAACAATGAGCAGTTCTTC
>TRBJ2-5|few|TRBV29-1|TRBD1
CSVERRDRGWQETQYF
TGCAGCGTTGAAAGGAGGGACAGGGGGTGGCAAGAGACCCAGTACTTC
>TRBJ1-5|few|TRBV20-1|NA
CSARPRDSNQPQHF
TGCAGTGCCCGACCGAGAGATAGCAATCAGCCCCAGCATTTT
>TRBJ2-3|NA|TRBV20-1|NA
CSFYGPPSTDTQYF
TGCAGTTTTTACGGACCTCCTTCCACAGATACGCAGTATTTT
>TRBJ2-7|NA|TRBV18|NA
CASSPPSTASYEQYF
TGTGCCAGCTCACCACCTTCGACGGCATCCTACGAGCAGTACTTC
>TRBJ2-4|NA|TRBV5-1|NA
CASSLVDYRNIQYF
TGCGCCAGCAGCTTGGTTGACTACCGTAACATTCAGTACTTC
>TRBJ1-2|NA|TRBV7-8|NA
CASSLAGARNYGYTF
TGTGCCAGCAGCTTAGCTGGGGCTCGGAACTATGGCTACACCTTC
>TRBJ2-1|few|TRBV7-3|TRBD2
CASSLRREDEQFF
TGTGCCAGCAGCTTAAGGCGGGAGGATGAGCAGTTCTTC
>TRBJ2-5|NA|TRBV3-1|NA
CASSQDIRGQETQYF
TGTGCCAGCAGCCAAGATATCAGGGGACAAGAGACCCAGTACTTC
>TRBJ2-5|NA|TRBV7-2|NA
CASSFRTRGETQYF
TGTGCCAGCAGCTTTAGGACCCGAGGAGAGACCCAGTACTTC
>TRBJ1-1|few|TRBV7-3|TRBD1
CASSLPGDRRAVAEAFF
TGTGCCAGCAGCTTACCTGGGGACAGGAGAGCTGTAGCTGAAGCTTTCTTT
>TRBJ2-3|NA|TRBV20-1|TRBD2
CSALLAGVTDTQYF
TGCAGTGCCCTACTAGCGGGGGTCACAGATACGCAGTATTTT
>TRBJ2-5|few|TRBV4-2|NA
CASSPKDARETQYF
TGTGCCAGCAGCCCGAAAGACGCCCGGGAGACCCAGTACTTC
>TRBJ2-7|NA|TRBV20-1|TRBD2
CSVSKSGTSGRSLEQYF
TGCAGTGTTAGCAAATCCGGGACTAGCGGGAGGTCCCTCGAGCAGTACTTC
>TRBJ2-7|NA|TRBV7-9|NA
CASSFPGRSQGGNEQYF
TGTGCCAGCAGCTTCCCAGGGAGATCACAGGGAGGGAACGAGCAGTACTTC
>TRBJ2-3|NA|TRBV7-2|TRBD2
CASSGTSGEDTQYF
TGTGCCAGCAGCGGGACTAGCGGGGAAGATACGCAGTATTTT
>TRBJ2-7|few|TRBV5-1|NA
CASSSTRTGGYEQYF
TGCGCCAGCAGCTCAACTCGGACAGGAGGGTACGAGCAGTACTTC
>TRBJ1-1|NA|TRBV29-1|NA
CSVAFRSTEAFF
TGCAGCGTTGCGTTCAGAAGCACTGAAGCTTTCTTT
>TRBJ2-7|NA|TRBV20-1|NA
CSAQDREETYEQYF
TGCAGTGCCCAAGACAGGGAGGAAACCTACGAGCAGTACTTC
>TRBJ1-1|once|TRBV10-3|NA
CAISEGASGRWNTEAFF
TGTGCCATCAGTGAGGGGGCGTCAGGGCGTTGGAACACTGAAGCTTTCTTT
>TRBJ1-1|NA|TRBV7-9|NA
CASSSDSVNTGAFF
TGTGCCAGCAGCTCGGACAGCGTGAACACTGGAGCTTTCTTT
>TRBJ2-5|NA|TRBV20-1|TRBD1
CSARREGGLKTQYF
TGCAGTGCTCGCCGGGAAGGGGGCCTGAAGACCCAGTACTTC
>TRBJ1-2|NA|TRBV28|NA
CASSPLSGPTRRYGYTF
TGTGCCAGCAGTCCCCTTTCCGGGCCTACACGACGCTATGGCTACACCTTC
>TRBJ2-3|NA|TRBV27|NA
CASSRAPPGLGTDTQYF
TGTGCCAGCAGCCGTGCTCCCCCTGGTCTGGGCACAGATACGCAGTATTTT
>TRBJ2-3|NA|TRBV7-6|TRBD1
CASSRDRASDTQYF
TGTGCCAGCAGCCGGGACAGGGCGTCAGATACGCAGTATTTT
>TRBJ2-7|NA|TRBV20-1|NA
CSASKGLTNYEQYF
TGCAGTGCTAGCAAGGGATTGACCAACTACGAGCAGTACTTC
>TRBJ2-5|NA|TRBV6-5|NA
CASSSPGHQETQYF
TGTGCCAGCAGTTCTCCGGGACACCAAGAGACCCAGTACTTC
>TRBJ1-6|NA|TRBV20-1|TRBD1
CSARDVPRTGGDSPLHF
TGCAGTGCTAGAGACGTCCCCCGGACAGGGGGGGATTCACCCCTCCACTTT
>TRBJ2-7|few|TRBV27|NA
CASSPYRGGPTHYEQYF
TGTGCCAGCAGCCCATACCGAGGGGGGCCGACGCACTACGAGCAGTACTTC
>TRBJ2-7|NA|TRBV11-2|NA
CASSLVSGQLRREQYF
TGTGCCAGCAGCTTAGTTTCCGGTCAACTTAGGAGGGAGCAGTACTTC
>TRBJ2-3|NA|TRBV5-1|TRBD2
CASSQGLAPSPDTQYF
TGCGCCAGCAGCCAGGGACTAGCGCCGTCCCCAGATACGCAGTATTTT
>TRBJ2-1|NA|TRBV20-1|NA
CSAPEGNEQFF
TGCAGTGCCCCGGAAGGGAATGAGCAGTTCTTC
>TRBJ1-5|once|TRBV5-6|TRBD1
CASSLEGQSRDQPQHF
TGTGCCAGCAGCTTGGAGGGACAGTCAAGAGATCAGCCCCAGCATTTT
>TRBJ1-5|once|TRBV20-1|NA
CSAPAPALNQPQHF
TGCAGTGCTCCCGCCCCGGCTCTCAATCAGCCCCAGCATTTT
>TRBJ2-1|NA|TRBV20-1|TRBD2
CSAGPIGAGGIEQFF
TGCAGTGCTGGACCGATCGGGGCGGGAGGAATTGAGCAGTTCTTC
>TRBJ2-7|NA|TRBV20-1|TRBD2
CSARDVGTRTFKQYF
TGCAGTGCTAGAGATGTTGGGACTAGGACGTTTAAGCAGTACTTC
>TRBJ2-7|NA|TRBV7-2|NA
CASSLGVSGLYEQYF
TGTGCCAGCAGCTTAGGGGTTAGTGGACTTTACGAGCAGTACTTC